This TCR beta chain was identified in a study of OX40 agonist ivuxolimab in advanced cancers. Sequenced by immunoSEQ multiplex PCR; TCRdb stores in-frame clones only, minus some. Of about 46,000 clones in the sample, 88% are singletons; the top ten hold roughly 56%. Germline V lookup: CDR1 MGHRA, CDR2 YSYEKL. CDR3 length: 12 amino acids. V gave up 4 bases and J gave up 4 bases, with 8 bases separating them. The sample here was CD4+ or CD8+ T cells sorted from blood, taken in a trial of the OX40 agonist ivuxolimab. The rearrangement uses TRBV4-1 and TRBJ2-7; D remains unclear. The source is an adult with an advanced solid tumor such as melanoma, head and neck, liver or kidney cancer. CDR3 protein: CASSLNFYEQYF. CDR3 DNA: TGCGCCAGCAGCCTGAACTTTTACGAGCAGTACTTC.